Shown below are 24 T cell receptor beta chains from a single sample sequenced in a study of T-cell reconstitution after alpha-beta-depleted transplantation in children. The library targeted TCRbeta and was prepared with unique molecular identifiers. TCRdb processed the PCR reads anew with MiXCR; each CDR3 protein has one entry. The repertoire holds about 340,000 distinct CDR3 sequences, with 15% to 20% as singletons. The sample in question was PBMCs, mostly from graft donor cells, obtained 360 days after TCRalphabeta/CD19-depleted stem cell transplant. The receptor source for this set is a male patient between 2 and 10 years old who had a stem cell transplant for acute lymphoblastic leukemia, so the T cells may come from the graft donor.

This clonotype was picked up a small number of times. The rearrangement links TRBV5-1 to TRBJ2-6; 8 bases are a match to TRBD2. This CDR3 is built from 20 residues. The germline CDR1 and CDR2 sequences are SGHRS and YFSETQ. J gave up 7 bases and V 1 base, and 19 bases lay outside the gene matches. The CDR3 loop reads CASSLNNGTRTWTSANVLTF. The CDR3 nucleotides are TGCGCCAGCAGCTTGAATAACGGGACCCGAACTTGGACTAGCGCCAACGTCCTGACTTTC.

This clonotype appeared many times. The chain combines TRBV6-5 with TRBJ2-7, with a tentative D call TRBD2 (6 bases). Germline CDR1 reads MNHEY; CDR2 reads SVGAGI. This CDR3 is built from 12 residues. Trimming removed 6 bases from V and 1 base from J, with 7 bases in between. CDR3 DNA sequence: TGTGCCAGCAGGGGGGGATCCTACGAGCAGTACTTC. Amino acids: CASRGGSYEQYF.

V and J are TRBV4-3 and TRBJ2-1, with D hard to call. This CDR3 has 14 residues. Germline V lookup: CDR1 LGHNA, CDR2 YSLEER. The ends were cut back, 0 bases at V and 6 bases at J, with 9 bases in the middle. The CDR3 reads CASSQDQWSNEQFF. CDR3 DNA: TGCGCCAGCAGCCAAGATCAGTGGAGCAATGAGCAGTTCTTC.

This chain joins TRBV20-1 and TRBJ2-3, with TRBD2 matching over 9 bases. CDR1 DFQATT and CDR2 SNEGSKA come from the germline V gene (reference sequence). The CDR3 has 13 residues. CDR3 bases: TGCACTCTTAGCGGGAGATACACAGATACGCAGTATTTT. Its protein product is CTLSGRYTDTQYF.

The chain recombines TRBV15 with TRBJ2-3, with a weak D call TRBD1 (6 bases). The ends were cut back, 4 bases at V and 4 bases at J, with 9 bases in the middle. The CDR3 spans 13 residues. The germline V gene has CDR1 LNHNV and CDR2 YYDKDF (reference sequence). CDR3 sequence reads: CATSMKGADTQYF. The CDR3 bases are TGTGCCACCAGCATGAAGGGGGCAGATACGCAGTATTTT. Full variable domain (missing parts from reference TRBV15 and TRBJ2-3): DAMVIQNPRYQVTQFGKPVTLSCSQTLNHNVMYWYQQKSSQAPKLLFHYYDKDFNNEADTPDNFQSRRPNTSFCFLDIRSPGLGDTAMYLCATSMKGADTQYFGPGTRLTVL.

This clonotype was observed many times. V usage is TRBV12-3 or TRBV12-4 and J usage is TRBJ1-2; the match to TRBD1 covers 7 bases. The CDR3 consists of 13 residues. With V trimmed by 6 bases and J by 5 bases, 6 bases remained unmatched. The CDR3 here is CASRLTGSYGYTF. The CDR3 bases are TGTGCCAGCAGACTGACAGGGTCTTATGGCTACACCTTC.

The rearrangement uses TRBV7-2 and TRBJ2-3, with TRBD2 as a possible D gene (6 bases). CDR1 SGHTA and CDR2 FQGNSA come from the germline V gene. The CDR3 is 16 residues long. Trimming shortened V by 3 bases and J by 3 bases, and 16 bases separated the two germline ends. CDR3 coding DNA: TGTGCCAGCAGCTTTGGGCTGGGACTCCGGACAGATACGCAGTATTTT. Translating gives CASSFGLGLRTDTQYF.

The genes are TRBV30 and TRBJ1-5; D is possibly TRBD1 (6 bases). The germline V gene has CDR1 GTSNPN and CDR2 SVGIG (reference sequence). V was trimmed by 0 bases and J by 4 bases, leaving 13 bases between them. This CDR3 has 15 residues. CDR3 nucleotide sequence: TGTGCCTGGAGTGTAGGGGCACAGGGAAATCAGCCCCAGCATTTT. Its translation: CAWSVGAQGNQPQHF.

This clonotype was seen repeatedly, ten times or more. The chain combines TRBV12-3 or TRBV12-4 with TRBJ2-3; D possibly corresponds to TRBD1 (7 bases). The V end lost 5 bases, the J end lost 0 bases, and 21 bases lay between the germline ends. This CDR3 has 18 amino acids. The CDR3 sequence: CASSPRGLASRSTDTQYF. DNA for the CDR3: TGTGCCAGCAGTCCTAGGGGGCTAGCGTCTCGGAGCACAGATACGCAGTATTTT.

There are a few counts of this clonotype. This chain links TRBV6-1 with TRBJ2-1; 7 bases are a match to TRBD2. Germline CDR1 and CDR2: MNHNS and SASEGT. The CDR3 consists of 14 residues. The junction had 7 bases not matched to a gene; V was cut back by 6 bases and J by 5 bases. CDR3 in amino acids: CASRDGLDHNEQFF. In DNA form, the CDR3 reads TGTGCCAGCAGGGATGGACTAGACCACAATGAGCAGTTCTTC.

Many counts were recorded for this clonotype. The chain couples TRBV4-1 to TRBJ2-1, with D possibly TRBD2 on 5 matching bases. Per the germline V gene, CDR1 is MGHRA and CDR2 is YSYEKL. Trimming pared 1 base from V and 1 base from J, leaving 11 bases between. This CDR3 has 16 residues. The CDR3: CASSQVGRGSYNEQFF. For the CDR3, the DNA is TGCGCCAGCAGCCAAGTTGGGAGAGGGTCCTACAATGAGCAGTTCTTC.

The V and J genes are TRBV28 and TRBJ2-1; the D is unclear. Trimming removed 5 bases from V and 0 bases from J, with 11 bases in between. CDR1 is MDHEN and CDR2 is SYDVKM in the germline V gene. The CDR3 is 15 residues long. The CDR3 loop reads CASSALPSSYNEQFF. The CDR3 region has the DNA TGTGCCAGCAGTGCTCTCCCGAGCTCCTACAATGAGCAGTTCTTC.

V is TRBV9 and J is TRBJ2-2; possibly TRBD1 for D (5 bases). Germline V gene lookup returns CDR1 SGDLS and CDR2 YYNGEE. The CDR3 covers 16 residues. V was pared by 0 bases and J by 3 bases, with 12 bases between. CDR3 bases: TGTGCCAGCAGCGTAGAAGGGGCTCCCCACACCGGGGAGCTGTTTTTT. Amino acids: CASSVEGAPHTGELFF.

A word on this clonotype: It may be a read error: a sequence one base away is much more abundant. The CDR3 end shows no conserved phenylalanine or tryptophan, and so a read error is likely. In DNA, the CDR3 is TGTGCCAGCAGCCAAGTCGGGAACCACTCCTACGAGCAGTACTGC. The encoded protein is CASSQVGNHSYEQYC. The chain joins TRBV4-2 to TRBJ2-7; possibly TRBD2 for D (5 bases). The CDR3 consists of 15 residues. The ends were cut back, 1 base at V and 0 bases at J, with 10 bases in the middle. Germline V gene lookup returns CDR1 LGHNA and CDR2 YNFKEQ.

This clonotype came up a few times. The DNA for the CDR3 is TGCAGCGCTGCGTACTACACAGATACGCAGTATTTT. This sequence encodes CSAAYYTDTQYF. J is TRBJ2-3 and V is TRBV29-1; D is ambiguous. The CDR3 extends over 12 amino acids. The V and J ends lost 7 bases and 2 bases respectively, with 10 bases between them. Germline V CDR1 and CDR2: SQVTM, ANQGSEA.

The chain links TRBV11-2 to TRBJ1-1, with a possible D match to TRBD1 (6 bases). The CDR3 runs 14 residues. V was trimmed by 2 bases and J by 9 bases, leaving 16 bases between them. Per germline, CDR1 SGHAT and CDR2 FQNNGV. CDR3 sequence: CASSLPERGVKAFF. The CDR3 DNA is TGTGCCAGCAGCTTACCTGAGAGGGGGGTTAAAGCTTTCTTT.

CDR3 coding DNA: TGTGCCAGCAGTTTAGTGCTAGCGTTGGATGAGCAGTTCTTC. Amino acids: CASSLVLALDEQFF. The V gene is TRBV12-3 or TRBV12-4, the J gene TRBJ2-1; maybe TRBD2 (6 bases). The CDR3 has 14 residues. V lost 1 base and J 8 bases, leaving 12 bases between the germline ends.

In DNA form, the CDR3 reads TGTGCCAGCAGCTCTCCTACTAGCGTGGCCACAGATACGCAGTATTTT. Protein sequence: CASSSPTSVATDTQYF. This chain uses TRBV11-2 with TRBJ2-3; 7 nucleotides line up with TRBD2. This CDR3 has 16 amino acids. The J segment lost 2 bases and the V segment lost 4 bases, leaving 9 bases of the junction unmatched. Germline V gene sequence: CDR1 SGHAT, CDR2 FQNNGV.

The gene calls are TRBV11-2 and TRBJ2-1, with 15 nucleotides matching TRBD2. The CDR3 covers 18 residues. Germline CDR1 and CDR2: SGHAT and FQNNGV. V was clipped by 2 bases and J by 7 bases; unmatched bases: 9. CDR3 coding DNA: TGTGCCAGCAGCTTAAATCCTCCGGGACTAGCGGGAGGTAATGAGCAGTTCTTC. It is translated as CASSLNPPGLAGGNEQFF. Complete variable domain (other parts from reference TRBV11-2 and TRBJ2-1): EAGVAQSPRYKIIEKRQSVAFWCNPISGHATLYWYQQILGQGPKLLIQFQNNGVVDDSQLPKDRFSAERLKGVDSTLKIQPAKLEDSAVYLCASSLNPPGLAGGNEQFFGPGTRLTVL.

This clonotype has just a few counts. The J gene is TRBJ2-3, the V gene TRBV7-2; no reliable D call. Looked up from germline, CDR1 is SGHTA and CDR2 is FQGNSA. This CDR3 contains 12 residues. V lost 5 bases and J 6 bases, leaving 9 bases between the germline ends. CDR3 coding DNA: TGTGCCAGCAGCCCTCGTTGGGATACGCAGTATTTT. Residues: CASSPRWDTQYF.

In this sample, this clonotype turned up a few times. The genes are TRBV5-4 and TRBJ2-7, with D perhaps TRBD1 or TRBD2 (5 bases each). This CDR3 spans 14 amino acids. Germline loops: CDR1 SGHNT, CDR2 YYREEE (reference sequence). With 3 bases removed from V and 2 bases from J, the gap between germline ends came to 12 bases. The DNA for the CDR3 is TGTGCCAGCAGCTGGGGGTCAACACCCTACGAGCAGTACTTC. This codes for CASSWGSTPYEQYF.

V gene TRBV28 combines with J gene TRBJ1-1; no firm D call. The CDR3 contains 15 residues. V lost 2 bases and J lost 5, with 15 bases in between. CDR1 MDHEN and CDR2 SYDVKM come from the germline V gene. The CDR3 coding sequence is TGTGCCAGCAGTTTAATAGGCCAGGTTAATACTGAAGCTTTCTTT. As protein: CASSLIGQVNTEAFF.

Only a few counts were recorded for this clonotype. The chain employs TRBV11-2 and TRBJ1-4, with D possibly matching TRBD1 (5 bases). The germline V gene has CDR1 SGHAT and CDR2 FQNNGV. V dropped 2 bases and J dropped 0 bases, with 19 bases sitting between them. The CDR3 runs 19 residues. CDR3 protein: CASSLKWWGGGSTNEKLFF. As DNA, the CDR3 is TGTGCCAGCAGCTTAAAGTGGTGGGGGGGTGGTTCAACTAATGAAAAACTGTTTTTT.

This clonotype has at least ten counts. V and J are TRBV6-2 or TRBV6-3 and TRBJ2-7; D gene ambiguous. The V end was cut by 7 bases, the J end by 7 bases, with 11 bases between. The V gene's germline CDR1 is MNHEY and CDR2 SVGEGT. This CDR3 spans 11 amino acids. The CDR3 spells CASTQSAEQYF. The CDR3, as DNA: TGTGCCAGCACCCAGAGCGCGGAGCAGTACTTC.